The 9 T cell receptor beta chains reported below all come from one sample, sequenced in a study of neoadjuvant anti-PD-1 for oral cavity cancer. The table came from immunoSEQ multiplex PCR; TCRdb's copy has only in-frame clones and leaves some out. Seen here are 40,000 or so clones, 38% observed once, and the top ten hold roughly 15%. The time point is: after neoadjuvant nivolumab, at surgical resection. Sequences were derived from tumor tissue, sampled after nivolumab (anti-PD-1) treatment. The origin of the receptors is a person aged 40-85 years with oral cavity squamous cell carcinoma.

V usage is TRBV21-1 and J usage is TRBJ2-7; the table calls TRBD1, which could not be checked here. TRBV21-1 is a known pseudogene. The CDR3 sequence is 21 residues long. The CDR3 DNA is TGTGCCAGCAGCAAAGATAGGCACCTGGGACAGGGGGTACCCGACTCCTACGAGCAGTACTTC. Translation: CASSKDRHLGQGVPDSYEQYF.

CDR3 loop: CASSLTGGGDTGELFF. Written as DNA, the CDR3 is TGCGCCAGCAGCTTAACAGGGGGCGGAGACACCGGGGAGCTGTTTTTT. V and J are TRBV5-1 and TRBJ2-2; 9 bases agree with TRBD1. This CDR3 has 16 residues. The V and J ends lost 2 bases and 3 bases, in that order; junction bases with no gene match: 5. Germline V lookup: CDR1 SGHRS, CDR2 YFSETQ.

The CDR3 region has the DNA TGTGCCAGCTCCAGGGGACTGAACACTGAAGCTTTCTTT. It encodes CASSRGLNTEAFF. The V gene is TRBV14, the J gene TRBJ1-1, with a possible D match to TRBD1 (6 bases). The CDR3 length is 13 residues. Germline V gives CDR1 SGHDN, CDR2 FVKESK. Between the trimmed V and J ends, which lost 8 bases and 0 bases, there was a span of 10 bases. Drawing the rest from reference TRBV14 and TRBJ1-1, the complete variable domain is EAGVTQFPSHSVIEKGQTVTLRCDPISGHDNLYWYRRVMGKEIKFLLHFVKESKQDESGMPNNRFLAERTGGTYSTLKVQPAELEDSGVYFCASSRGLNTEAFFGQGTRLTVV.

The V call is TRBV11-2, the J call TRBJ1-2; D remains unclear. The CDR3 loop spans 15 amino acids. CDR1 and CDR2 (germline): SGHAT, FQNNGV. With 0 bases removed from V and 5 bases from J, the gap between germline ends came to 13 bases. The CDR3 reads CASSLDLVGVYGYTF. Here the CDR3 DNA reads TGTGCCAGCAGCTTAGATTTGGTTGGGGTATATGGCTACACCTTC.

This clone was seen a handful of times. The chain couples TRBV5-4 to TRBJ2-2; 7 positions match TRBD2. CDR1 is SGHNT, CDR2 YYREEE, per germline (reference sequence). Trimming at V came to 4 bases and at J to 1 base, leaving 4 bases not matched to a gene. CDR3 length equals 15 residues. Here the CDR3 DNA reads TGTGCCAGCAGCCGCGGGAGCGGGAACACCGGGGAGCTGTTTTTT. Its protein product is CASSRGSGNTGELFF.

The chain combines TRBV6-5 with TRBJ1-1; 11 bases line up with TRBD1. Trimming took 4 bases from V and 0 from J; bases not matched to a gene: 4. Germline V CDR1 and CDR2: MNHEY, SVGAGI. CDR3 size: 16 residues. In nucleotides, the CDR3 is TGTGCCAGCAGTTCCGGGACAGGGGGGATGAACACTGAAGCTTTCTTT. It encodes CASSSGTGGMNTEAFF.

This clone was observed a handful of times. The rearrangement links TRBV15 to TRBJ1-3, with D unclear. The germline CDR1 and CDR2 sequences are LNHNV and YYDKDF (reference sequence). This CDR3 region has 13 residues. CDR3 DNA: TGTGTTCCTAGGAACGGATCTGGAAACACCATATATTTT. It encodes CVPRNGSGNTIYF. The variable domain in full, with the rest retrieved from reference TRBV15 and TRBJ1-3, is DAMVIQNPRYQVTQFGKPVTLSCSQTLNHNVMYWYQQKSSQAPKLLFHYYDKDFNNEADTPDNFQSRRPNTSFCFLDIRSPGLGDTAMYLCVPRNGSGNTIYFGEGSWLTVV.

The V call is TRBV2, the J call TRBJ2-2, with D perhaps matching TRBD2 (5 bases). Germline V gives CDR1 SNHLY, CDR2 FYNNEI. V was cut by 10 bases and J by 5 bases, with 17 bases left in between. The length of the CDR3 is 14 residues. CDR3 nucleotide sequence: TGTGCCACTCCCATAACAAGAGGGACCGGGGAGCTGTTTTTT. Translated: CATPITRGTGELFF.

This chain connects TRBV4-1 to TRBJ1-2, with TRBD1 matching over 9 bases. The V segment lost 4 bases and the J segment 0 bases; nucleotides outside the gene matches: 24. From germline, CDR1 is MGHRA and CDR2 YSYEKL. The CDR3 length is 22 residues. The CDR3 sequence: CASSRAPTGGSRDRAANYGYTF. The CDR3 DNA follows: TGCGCCAGCAGCCGAGCCCCCACTGGGGGGTCCCGGGACAGGGCCGCTAACTATGGCTACACCTTC.